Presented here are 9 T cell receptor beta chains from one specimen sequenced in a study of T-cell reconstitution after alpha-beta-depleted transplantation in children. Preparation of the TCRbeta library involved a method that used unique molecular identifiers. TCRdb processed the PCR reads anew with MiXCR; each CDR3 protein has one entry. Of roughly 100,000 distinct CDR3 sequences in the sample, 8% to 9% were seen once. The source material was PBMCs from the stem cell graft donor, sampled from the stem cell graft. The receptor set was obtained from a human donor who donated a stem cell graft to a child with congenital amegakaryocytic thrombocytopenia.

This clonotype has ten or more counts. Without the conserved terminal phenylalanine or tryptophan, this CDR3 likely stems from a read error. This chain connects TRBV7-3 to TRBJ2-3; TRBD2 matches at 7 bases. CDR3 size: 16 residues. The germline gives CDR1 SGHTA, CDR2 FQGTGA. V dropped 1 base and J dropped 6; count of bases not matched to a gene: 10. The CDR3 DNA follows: TGTGCCAGCAGCTTAATGGCGGGAGCTGCGCCGGATACGCAGTATTCT. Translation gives CASSLMAGAAPDTQYS.

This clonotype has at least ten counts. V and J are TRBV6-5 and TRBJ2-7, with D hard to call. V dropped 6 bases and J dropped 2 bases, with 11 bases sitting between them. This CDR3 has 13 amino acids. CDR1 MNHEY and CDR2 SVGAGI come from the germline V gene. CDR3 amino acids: CASRSDATYEQYF. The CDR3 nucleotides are TGTGCCAGCAGGTCGGACGCAACCTACGAGCAGTACTTC.

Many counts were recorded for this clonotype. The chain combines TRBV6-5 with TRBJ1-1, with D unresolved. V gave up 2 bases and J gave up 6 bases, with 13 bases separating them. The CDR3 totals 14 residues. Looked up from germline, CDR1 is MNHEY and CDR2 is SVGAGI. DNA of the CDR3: TGTGCCAGCAGTTACACTTCCCTGGCCCCTGAAGCTTTCTTT. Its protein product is CASSYTSLAPEAFF.

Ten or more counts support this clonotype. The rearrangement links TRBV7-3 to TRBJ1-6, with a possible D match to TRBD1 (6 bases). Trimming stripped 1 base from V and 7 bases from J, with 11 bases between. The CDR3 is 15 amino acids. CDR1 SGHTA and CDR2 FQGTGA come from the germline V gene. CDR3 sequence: CASSLNGRGNSPLHF. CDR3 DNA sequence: TGTGCCAGCAGCTTAAACGGCAGGGGCAATTCACCCCTCCACTTT.

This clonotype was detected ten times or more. CDR3 in DNA: TGTGCCAGCAGAGAAACTAGGTCCGGCGAGACCCAGTACTTC. Translated, it gives CASRETRSGETQYF. This rearrangement joins TRBV2 to TRBJ2-5; D is perhaps TRBD2 (5 bases). The CDR3 has 14 residues. Per germline, CDR1 SNHLY and CDR2 FYNNEI. V lost 6 bases, J lost 5 bases, and 16 bases lay in between.

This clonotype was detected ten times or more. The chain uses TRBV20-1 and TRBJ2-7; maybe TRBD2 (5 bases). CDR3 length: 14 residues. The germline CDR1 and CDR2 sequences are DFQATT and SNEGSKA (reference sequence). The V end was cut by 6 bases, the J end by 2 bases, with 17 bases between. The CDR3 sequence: CSAFGLTFAYEQYF. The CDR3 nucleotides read TGCAGTGCCTTCGGACTGACCTTTGCCTACGAGCAGTACTTC.

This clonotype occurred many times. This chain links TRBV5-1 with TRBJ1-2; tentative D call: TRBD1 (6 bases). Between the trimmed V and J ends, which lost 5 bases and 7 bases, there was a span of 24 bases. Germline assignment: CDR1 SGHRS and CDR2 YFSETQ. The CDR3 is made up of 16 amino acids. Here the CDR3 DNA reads TGCGCCAGCAGTTTAACCGGGACATCCAGAGTAGGTGGCTACACCTTC. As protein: CASSLTGTSRVGGYTF.

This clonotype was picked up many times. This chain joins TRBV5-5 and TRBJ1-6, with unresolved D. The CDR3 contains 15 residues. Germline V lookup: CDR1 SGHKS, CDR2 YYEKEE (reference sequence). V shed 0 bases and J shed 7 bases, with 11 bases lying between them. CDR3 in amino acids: CASSLVDAGNSPLHF. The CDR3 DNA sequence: TGTGCCAGCAGCTTGGTGGACGCGGGGAATTCACCCCTCCACTTT.

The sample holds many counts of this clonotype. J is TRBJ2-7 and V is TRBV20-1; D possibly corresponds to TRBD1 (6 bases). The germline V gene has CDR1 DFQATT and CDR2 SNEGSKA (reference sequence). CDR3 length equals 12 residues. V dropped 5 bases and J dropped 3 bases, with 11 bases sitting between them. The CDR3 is CSALKGDYEQYF. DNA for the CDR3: TGCAGTGCTTTGAAGGGGGACTACGAGCAGTACTTC.